Shown below are 2 T cell receptor beta chains from a single sample sequenced in a study of T cell clonality in common variable immunodeficiency. Method: immunoSEQ multiplex PCR; TCRdb's copy keeps in-frame clones and lacks some. This sample has about 34,000 clones and no singletons, with approximately 30% in the ten largest. No antigen has been identified for these receptors. The study's findings and limits: Reportedly, TCR beta sequences from common variable immunodeficiency showed fewer deletions and N-nucleotide insertions.

The sequenced sample was peripheral blood mononuclear cells. The receptor source for this set is a human donor with common variable immunodeficiency.

For this clone: Read sequence stops 3 residues before the CDR3 end, and the germline J gene provides the missing end. This chain connects TRBV5-5 to TRBJ2-3, with TRBD1 matching 8 bases. Germline V gives CDR1 SGHKS, CDR2 YYEKEE (reference sequence). The ends lost 4 bases at V and 5 bases at J; junction bases unmatched: 6. The CDR3 totals 14 residues. The sequenced CDR3 bases are TGTGCCAGCAGCCCCGGACAGGGTCAAGATACG. Its translation: CASSPGQGQDT. The CDR3 in its entirety is CASSPGQGQDTQYF.

Of note for this clone: Read data end 3 residues before the CDR3 end; the end is taken from the germline J gene. The chain is built from TRBV7-9 and TRBJ1-1; D not certain. This CDR3 spans 13 amino acids. The ends were cut back, 2 bases at V and 0 bases at J, with 4 bases in the middle. CDR1 is SEHNR, CDR2 FQNEAQ, per germline (reference sequence). The part of the CDR3 DNA that was read is TGTGCCAGCAGCTTACAGGTGAACACTGAA. Its translation: CASSLQVNTE. The full CDR3 protein is CASSLQVNTEAFF.